This TCR beta chain was recovered during a study of T cells in Graves' hyperthyroidism and ophthalmopathy. It was considered stable Graves' hyperthyroidism when ophthalmopathy did not progress within 18 months. Newly diagnosed patients aged 18 to 65 had hyperthyroidism of under 2 months' duration. In germline, CDR1 is GTSNPN, CDR2 SVGIG (reference sequence). The CDR3 totals 14 residues. V lost 1 base, J lost 2 bases, and 11 bases lay in between. RNA transcripts gave rise to amplified TCR beta CDR3 regions. A set of HTBI primers served as the primers for a first-round RT-PCR of the TCR CDR3. TCRdb independently ran MiXCR on the multiplex PCR reads; one entry per CDR3 protein. The data show around 430,000 distinct CDR3 sequences, about 15% seen once. Study-wide findings and caveats: Peripheral blood also featured most of the thyroid clonotypes expanded above 0.001.

The sample holds many counts of this clonotype. Its antigen is as yet unknown. Specimen: blood. V usage is TRBV30 and J usage is TRBJ1-1, with D perhaps TRBD1 (5 bases). The sequence came from a woman aged 25 to 39 with Graves' hyperthyroidism. CDR3 bases: TGTGCCTGGAGTGCAGGGACGTCAAACACTGAAGCTTTCTTT. Encoded protein: CAWSAGTSNTEAFF.